The 3 T cell receptor beta chains presented below share a single source sample, sequenced in a study of T cells in Graves' hyperthyroidism and ophthalmopathy. Amplification yielded TCR beta CDR3 regions, with RNA transcripts as the source. The TCR CDR3 was amplified in a first-round RT-PCR using the HTBI primer set. TCRdb analysed the multiplex PCR reads with MiXCR anew, one entry per CDR3 protein. The table records fewer than 700,000 distinct CDR3 sequences, 17% of them present only once. The specimen sequenced was blood. These receptors were collected from a woman younger than 35 with Graves' ophthalmopathy.

The genes are TRBV2 and TRBJ2-3, with 14 bases identical to TRBD2. The CDR3 covers 15 residues. Germline V gene sequence: CDR1 SNHLY, CDR2 FYNNEI. The ends lost 6 bases at V and 4 bases at J; junction bases unmatched: 3. In DNA form, the CDR3 reads TGTGCCAGCAGGGGACTAGCGGGAGTACCAGATACGCAGTATTTT. This encodes CASRGLAGVPDTQYF. Full variable domain (missing parts from reference TRBV2 and TRBJ2-3): EPEVTQTPSHQVTQMGQEVILRCVPISNHLYFYWYRQILGQKVEFLVSFYNNEISEKSEIFDDQFSVERPDGSNFTLKIRSTKLEDSAMYFCASRGLAGVPDTQYFGPGTRLTVL.

This clonotype has a handful of counts. The chain is built from TRBV4-1 and TRBJ2-7, with D possibly being TRBD2 (5 bases). The ends were cut back, 0 bases at V and 6 bases at J, with 9 bases in the middle. Germline values: CDR1 MGHRA, CDR2 YSYEKL. CDR3 length: 13 residues. This CDR3 is CASSQDVGGEQYF. CDR3 sequence (DNA): TGCGCCAGCAGCCAAGATGTTGGAGGCGAGCAGTACTTC.

The genes are TRBV20-1 and TRBJ1-1; D gene ambiguous. Germline-derived CDR1 and CDR2 are DFQATT and SNEGSKA (reference sequence). The CDR3 spans 15 residues. Trimming took 1 base from V and 0 from J, leaving 12 bases between them. The CDR3 nucleotides are TGCAGTGCTAGAGGGACGGGATCCATGAACACTGAAGCTTTCTTT. It encodes CSARGTGSMNTEAFF.